These 30 T cell receptor beta chains originate from one sample sequenced in a study of vaccination and CD4 T cells after COVID-19. The treatment was: approximately 10-day PBMC culture with coronavirus spike peptide pools or control peptides (ViraFEST assay). For these TCRs, the target antigens are not known. Researchers used the Oncomine TCR Beta short-read assay to sequence DNA from cultured CD4+ T cells. A single record per CDR3 protein comes from TCRdb applying MiXCR to the PCR reads. The sample has around 14,000 distinct CDR3 sequences, around 48% seen once; the top ten hold over 8%. Source material: CD4+ T cells from blood, cultured in vitro. These TCRs come from a human donor who had recovered from COVID-19.

This clonotype was seen only once. V usage is TRBV24-1 and J usage is TRBJ2-3, with 10 bases that match TRBD1. The CDR3 runs 16 residues. CDR1 is KGHDR and CDR2 is SFDVKD in the germline V gene. V dropped 4 bases and J dropped 1; count of bases not matched to a gene: 4. CDR3 amino acids: CATSERGQGGTDTQYF. CDR3 DNA: TGTGCCACCAGTGAACGTGGACAGGGGGGCACAGATACGCAGTATTTT.

The rearrangement joins TRBV20-1 to TRBJ2-7; 15 positions agree with TRBD2. Germline trimming cut 5 bases from V and 3 bases from J; bases unmatched to any gene: 2. CDR1 and CDR2 from the germline V gene are DFQATT and SNEGSKA (reference sequence). This CDR3 is 14 amino acids long. In nucleotides, the CDR3 is TGCAGTGCTGGGGGACTAGCGGGAGGCTACGAGCAGTACTTC. This sequence encodes CSAGGLAGGYEQYF.

This clonotype was seen a few times. The genes are TRBV6-4 and TRBJ1-2, with D perhaps TRBD1 (6 bases). The germline CDR1 and CDR2 sequences are MRHNA and SNTAGT. CDR3 size: 14 residues. V was shortened by 2 bases and J by 4 bases, with 11 bases between the two germline ends. CDR3 coding DNA: TGTGCCAGCAGTGACCGGGAAGGGGGCTATGGCTACACCTTC. Translated: CASSDREGGYGYTF.

The chain recombines TRBV19 with TRBJ2-7, with 10 bases aligning to TRBD1. V lost 5 bases to trimming and J lost 4 bases; unmatched junction nucleotides: 8. CDR1 and CDR2 from the germline V gene are LNHDA and SQIVND (reference sequence). The CDR3 runs 15 residues. CDR3 DNA sequence: TGTGCCAGTAGTTCTCCGGGACAGGGGCGATACGAGCAGTACTTC. Translating gives CASSSPGQGRYEQYF.

In DNA, the CDR3 is TGCAGTGCCCAGGAGCTCTCGGACAGAAGAAATCAGCCCCAGCATTTT. This encodes CSAQELSDRRNQPQHF. The gene calls are TRBV20-1 and TRBJ1-5; D is perhaps TRBD1 (6 bases). CDR1 is DFQATT and CDR2 is SNEGSKA in the germline V gene (reference sequence). This CDR3 region has 16 residues. V gave up 6 bases and J gave up 4 bases, with 22 bases separating them.

V is TRBV27 and J is TRBJ2-7; D call uncertain. Per the germline V gene, CDR1 is MNHEY and CDR2 is SMNVEV (reference sequence). CDR3 size: 17 residues. Trimming left V 3 bases short and J 2 bases short, with 20 bases between. CDR3 nucleotides: TGTGCCAGCAGTTTGAGGTTTGGGGTACCTAAGGCCTACGAGCAGTACTTC. Protein: CASSLRFGVPKAYEQYF.

CDR3 bases: TGCAGTGCTAGGCCGTTGGGCAGGACCCCCAATCAGCCCCAGCATTTT. Its protein product is CSARPLGRTPNQPQHF. The chain has TRBV20-1 and TRBJ1-5; no firm D call. V was pared by 3 bases and J by 3 bases, with 18 bases between. CDR3 size: 16 residues. Looked up from germline, CDR1 is DFQATT and CDR2 is SNEGSKA (reference sequence).

This clonotype was seen a few times. The chain employs TRBV7-2 and TRBJ2-1, with TRBD1 matching over 8 bases. CDR1 and CDR2 (germline): SGHTA, FQGNSA. V shed 3 bases, J shed 2 bases, and the junction held 3 bases outside the gene matches. The CDR3 is 15 residues long. The CDR3 region has the DNA TGTGCCAGCAGCTTGTCGGGACAGGCCTACAATGAGCAGTTCTTC. The encoded protein is CASSLSGQAYNEQFF.

This chain connects TRBV12-3 or TRBV12-4 to TRBJ2-5; D tentatively fits TRBD1 or TRBD2 (7 bases each). V dropped 3 bases and J dropped 4 bases, with 15 bases sitting between them. The length of the CDR3 is 15 residues. CDR3 nucleotide sequence: TGTGCCAGCAGTTTGGGTCAGGGGGGGGCAGAGACCCAGTACTTC. The encoded protein is CASSLGQGGAETQYF.

This clonotype showed up just a few times. This chain uses TRBV6-1 with TRBJ2-5, with 10 bases aligning to TRBD2. The germline gives CDR1 MNHNS, CDR2 SASEGT. This CDR3 contains 13 residues. Trimming took 7 bases from V and 4 from J; bases not matched to a gene: 3. In DNA, the CDR3 is TGTGCCAGCAAGCTAGCGGGAGCAGAGACCCAGTACTTC. This sequence encodes CASKLAGAETQYF.

This clonotype has a handful of counts. The CDR3 sequence is CASSFGRAQPQHF. DNA for the CDR3: TGTGCCAGCAGCTTCGGCAGGGCCCAGCCCCAGCATTTT. This chain links TRBV5-4 with TRBJ1-5, with D possibly TRBD1 on 5 matching bases. Trimming removed 2 bases at V and 7 bases at J, with 10 bases between. CDR1 is SGHNT, CDR2 YYREEE, per germline (reference sequence). The CDR3 totals 13 residues. The variable domain in full, with the rest retrieved from reference TRBV5-4 and TRBJ1-5, is ETGVTQSPTHLIKTRGQQVTLRCSSQSGHNTVSWYQQALGQGPQFIFQYYREEENGRGNFPPRFSGLQFPNYSSELNVNALELDDSALYLCASSFGRAQPQHFGDGTRLSIL.

The chain combines TRBV6-1 with TRBJ2-7; 7 bases are shared with TRBD2. The V segment lost 8 bases and the J segment 6 bases; nucleotides outside the gene matches: 7. This CDR3 comprises 12 residues. Germline CDR1 MNHNS, CDR2 SASEGT. In DNA form, the CDR3 reads TGTGCCAGCCGGGCGGGAGCTATCGAGCAGTACTTC. Protein sequence: CASRAGAIEQYF.

This clonotype was seen only once. CDR3 DNA sequence: TGCAGTGCCCCGGACAGGGACACTGAAGCTTTCTTT. Protein product: CSAPDRDTEAFF. The rearrangement uses TRBV20-1 and TRBJ1-1; 8 bases align to TRBD1. CDR1 is DFQATT and CDR2 is SNEGSKA in the germline V gene (reference sequence). CDR3 length: 12 amino acids. J was trimmed by 3 bases and V by 6 bases; bases with no gene match: 3.

The chain employs TRBV11-2 and TRBJ2-7; D is unresolved. V was cut by 4 bases and J by 5 bases, with 6 bases left in between. There are 11 residues in the CDR3. Germline lookup yields CDR1 SGHAT and CDR2 FQNNGV. CDR3 loop: CASSSAHEQYF. CDR3 sequence (DNA): TGTGCCAGCAGCTCGGCCCACGAGCAGTACTTC.

Only a few counts were recorded for this clonotype. This chain joins TRBV6-2 or TRBV6-3 and TRBJ2-1; D gene ambiguous. The CDR3 sequence is 16 residues long. Germline assignment: CDR1 MNHEY and CDR2 SVGEGT. Trimming pared 0 bases from V and 16 bases from J, leaving 25 bases between. The CDR3 DNA reads TGTGCCAGCAGTTACTCGTTGGCTCGACCGACGGCCGCGTGCTTCTTC. Protein sequence: CASSYSLARPTAACFF.

Only one count was recorded for this clonotype. V is TRBV30 and J is TRBJ2-1; D is ambiguous. The V and J ends lost 0 bases and 7 bases respectively, with 4 bases between them. From germline, CDR1 is GTSNPN and CDR2 SVGIG (reference sequence). CDR3 length equals 11 residues. CDR3 bases: TGTGCCTGGAGTGTGAAAAATGAGCAGTTCTTC. Translating it yields CAWSVKNEQFF.

The chain combines TRBV2 with TRBJ2-7; tentatively, D is TRBD2 (7 bases). The CDR3 is 16 amino acids. Germline V lookup: CDR1 SNHLY, CDR2 FYNNEI. Trimming took off 4 bases at V and 6 bases at J, with 22 bases between the two ends. The CDR3, as DNA: TGTGCCAGCAGTGCCCCGACAGGACGGGGGGTACGCGAGCAGTACTTC. This gives the protein CASSAPTGRGVREQYF.

J is TRBJ1-5 and V is TRBV19, with a possible D match to TRBD1 (5 bases). Trimming removed 7 bases at V and 7 bases at J, with 17 bases between. Germline V gene data show CDR1 as LNHDA and CDR2 as SQIVND (reference sequence). CDR3 length: 14 residues. The CDR3 nucleotides read TGTGCCAGTAAAGGAGGGGCAGTTACGCAGCCCCAGCATTTT. It is translated as CASKGGAVTQPQHF.

This rearrangement joins TRBV4-3 to TRBJ1-5, with unresolved D. The CDR3 is 16 amino acids. V was pared by 0 bases and J by 6 bases, with 15 bases between. Germline loops: CDR1 LGHNA, CDR2 YSLEER. The CDR3 coding sequence is TGCGCCAGCAGCCAAGATAGTCATGGGAGTAGTCAGCCCCAGCATTTT. Its translation: CASSQDSHGSSQPQHF.

The rearrangement uses TRBV6-1 and TRBJ2-3; a possible D gene is TRBD1 (5 bases). Trimming took off 6 bases at V and 7 bases at J, with 8 bases between the two ends. Germline V gene data show CDR1 as MNHNS and CDR2 as SASEGT. The CDR3 contains 11 residues. The CDR3 is CASSQGNTQYF. The DNA of the CDR3 is TGTGCCAGCAGCCAGGGAAATACGCAGTATTTT.

This clonotype has just a few counts. The gene calls are TRBV27 and TRBJ1-3; no definite D call. Per the germline V gene, CDR1 is MNHEY and CDR2 is SMNVEV (reference sequence). The CDR3 loop spans 13 amino acids. V was shortened by 3 bases and J by 4 bases, with 7 bases between the two germline ends. CDR3 DNA: TGTGCCAGCAGTTTGAGTCCCGGAAACACCATATATTTT. It yields the protein CASSLSPGNTIYF.

By share, this clonotype ranks as large. CDR3 sequence: CASSPPGGTQYF. The CDR3 bases are TGTGCCAGCAGTCCCCCCGGGGGGACGCAGTATTTT. The chain recombines TRBV6-1 with TRBJ2-3; 7 nucleotides match TRBD2. With 5 bases clipped from V and 9 bases from J, the junction kept 5 bases outside the gene matches. The germline V gene encodes CDR1 MNHNS and CDR2 SASEGT. The CDR3 totals 12 residues.

The chain couples TRBV6-1 to TRBJ1-1; D might be TRBD1 (5 bases). The CDR3 runs 13 residues. Deletions cut 6 bases from V and 10 bases from J, with 18 bases between. CDR1 is MNHNS and CDR2 is SASEGT in the germline V gene. In DNA, the CDR3 is TGTGCCAGCAGCCAGGGCCTCAAACAGCCAGCTTTCTTT. It is translated as CASSQGLKQPAFF.

V and J are TRBV5-1 and TRBJ2-7; D tentatively fits TRBD1 or TRBD2 (5 bases each). CDR3 length: 13 residues. V dropped 5 bases and J dropped 3 bases, with 12 bases sitting between them. Per the germline V gene, CDR1 is SGHRS and CDR2 is YFSETQ. Written as DNA, the CDR3 is TGCGCCAGCAGGAGGGGACCTTACTACGAGCAGTACTTC. It specifies CASRRGPYYEQYF.

In this sample, this clonotype turned up a few times. The genes are TRBV27 and TRBJ1-4; 8 nucleotides line up with TRBD1. V trimming: 4 bases; J trimming: 10 bases; junction bases outside the gene matches: 11. The CDR3 loop spans 15 amino acids. Germline-derived CDR1 and CDR2 are MNHEY and SMNVEV (reference sequence). The DNA for the CDR3 is TGTGCCAGCAGTTCCGGACAGGGACCCGGGGGAAAACTGTTTTTT. This sequence encodes CASSSGQGPGGKLFF.

Only a few counts were recorded for this clonotype. This chain links TRBV11-3 with TRBJ2-2; D is tentatively TRBD1 or TRBD2 (6 bases each). Trimming took 5 bases from V and 5 from J, leaving 18 bases between them. This CDR3 is built from 16 residues. Germline CDR1 and CDR2: SGHNT and YENEEA. The CDR3 region has the DNA TGTGCCAGCAGCCTAGGGTTGAGGGGGAGGACCGGGGAGCTGTTTTTT. This sequence encodes CASSLGLRGRTGELFF.

This clonotype was seen a few times. V gene TRBV14 combines with J gene TRBJ1-6; the D gene is possibly TRBD1 (6 bases). Per germline, CDR1 SGHDN and CDR2 FVKESK. V was cut by 1 base and J by 10 bases, with 8 bases left in between. The CDR3 is 13 residues long. CDR3 bases: TGTGCCAGCAGCCAAGGGGGGCACTCACCCCTCCACTTT. Its translation: CASSQGGHSPLHF.

For the CDR3, the DNA is TGTGCCAGCAGAACTACCGCCGGGGAGCTGTTTTTT. Protein product: CASRTTAGELFF. This sequence joins TRBV28 and TRBJ2-2; no clear D. Trimming shortened V by 6 bases and J by 6 bases, and 8 bases separated the two germline ends. CDR1 MDHEN and CDR2 SYDVKM come from the germline V gene. The CDR3 totals 12 residues.

The chain joins TRBV27 to TRBJ1-1; 9 bases map to TRBD1. Unmatched junction bases numbered 6, after V lost 5 bases and J lost 2 bases. Germline values: CDR1 MNHEY, CDR2 SMNVEV (reference sequence). This CDR3 region has 15 residues. The CDR3 region has the DNA TGTGCCAGCAGTAGAGGACAGGGGTACAACACTGAAGCTTTCTTT. Translated: CASSRGQGYNTEAFF.

The rearrangement joins TRBV19 to TRBJ2-7; TRBD2 matches at 12 bases. This CDR3 is 15 amino acids long. Germline V gene lookup returns CDR1 LNHDA and CDR2 SQIVND (reference sequence). The ends lost 3 bases at V and 6 bases at J; junction bases unmatched: 6. The CDR3 region has the DNA TGTGCCAGTAGTATTGGTCTAGCGGGAGGGCTCGAGCAGTACTTC. Translated: CASSIGLAGGLEQYF.